The 15 T cell receptor beta chains below come from one sample, sequenced in a study of CD8+ T cells in alopecia areata. The treatment was: oral pan-JAK inhibitor, 5-10 mg twice daily. Sequencing templates came from extracted RNA that was reverse transcribed into cDNA. TCRdb's table, derived via immunoSEQ multiplex PCR, lists solely in-frame clones and lacks some. The table records fewer than 350,000 clones, roughly 60% of them present only once. The sequencing here drew on CD4+ T cells sorted from blood, taken at week 24, from a patient treated with tofacitinib. The receptor set was obtained from a human donor with alopecia areata.

This sequence joins TRBV6-5 and TRBJ1-3, with D unresolved. The V end was cut by 0 bases, the J end by 1 base, with 7 bases between. CDR3 length: 15 amino acids. Germline V gives CDR1 MNHEY, CDR2 SVGAGI. The CDR3 loop is CASSYSYGSGNTIYF. The CDR3 DNA is TGTGCCAGCAGTTACTCCTACGGGTCTGGAAACACCATATATTTT.

The chain is built from TRBV4-1 and TRBJ2-5, with 10 positions matching TRBD1. V gave up 5 bases and J gave up 4 bases; unmatched junction bases: 10. This CDR3 region has 16 residues. Looked up from germline, CDR1 is MGHRA and CDR2 is YSYEKL. The CDR3 sequence is CASSSRDRGLSETQYF. In nucleotides, the CDR3 is TGCGCCAGCAGCTCACGGGACAGGGGATTGTCAGAGACCCAGTACTTC.

This clone is deemed medium-sized. CDR3 residues: CASSSGDSNTGELFF. CDR3 coding DNA: TGTGCCAGCTCGTCGGGAGACAGCAACACCGGGGAGCTGTTTTTT. The J gene is TRBJ2-2, the V gene TRBV18; D is perhaps TRBD2 (6 bases). This CDR3 contains 15 residues. Germline V lookup: CDR1 KGHSH, CDR2 LQKENI. Trimming removed 6 bases at V and 2 bases at J, with 13 bases between.

This clone was detected a few times. The J gene is TRBJ2-2, the V gene TRBV30, with D perhaps being TRBD1 or TRBD2 (5 bases each). This CDR3 is built from 14 residues. Trimming stripped 2 bases from V and 7 bases from J, with 14 bases between. Per germline, CDR1 GTSNPN and CDR2 SVGIG (reference sequence). The CDR3 region is CAWSWDPGNGELFF. Written as DNA, the CDR3 is TGTGCCTGGAGTTGGGACCCCGGGAACGGGGAGCTGTTTTTT.

This clone was observed a single time. The J gene is TRBJ1-2, the V gene TRBV5-1, with D hard to call. The CDR3 is 13 residues long. V lost 0 bases and J 2 bases, leaving 5 bases between the germline ends. Germline values: CDR1 SGHRS, CDR2 YFSETQ. The CDR3 region is CASSLVGNYGYTF. CDR3 sequence (DNA): TGCGCCAGCAGCTTGGTGGGGAACTATGGCTACACCTTC.

V usage is TRBV7-2 and J usage is TRBJ1-5; D may be TRBD1 (6 bases). The germline V gene encodes CDR1 SGHTA and CDR2 FQGNSA. The V gene lost 5 bases and the J gene lost 5 bases, with 16 bases spanning the gap. This CDR3 has 15 amino acids. The CDR3 spells CASSPTDRVYQPQHF. In nucleotides, the CDR3 is TGTGCCAGCAGCCCCACGGACAGAGTGTATCAGCCCCAGCATTTT.

The V and J genes are TRBV29-1 and TRBJ1-4; 12 nucleotides align to TRBD1. Looked up from germline, CDR1 is SQVTM and CDR2 is ANQGSEA. J gave up 7 bases and V 7 bases, and 4 bases lay outside the gene matches. The CDR3 consists of 13 residues. The DNA for the CDR3 is TGCAGCGCCGGGACAGGGGGCTCTGAAAAACTGTTTTTT. This translates into CSAGTGGSEKLFF.

This chain connects TRBV30 to TRBJ2-1; D may be TRBD1 (5 bases). The CDR3 loop spans 13 amino acids. V shed 4 bases and J shed 3 bases, with 10 bases lying between them. Germline values: CDR1 GTSNPN, CDR2 SVGIG (reference sequence). The CDR3 is CAWTADSYNEQFF. Here the CDR3 DNA reads TGTGCCTGGACGGCCGACAGCTACAATGAGCAGTTCTTC.

This chain links TRBV30 with TRBJ2-5; 7 bases match TRBD1. From germline, CDR1 is GTSNPN and CDR2 SVGIG (reference sequence). The CDR3 loop spans 14 amino acids. Germline trimming cut 3 bases from V and 1 base from J; bases unmatched to any gene: 5. The CDR3 DNA reads as TGTGCCTGGAGCATCGGACAGGCCCAAGAGACCCAGTACTTC. Translating gives CAWSIGQAQETQYF.

This chain joins TRBV30 and TRBJ2-7; perhaps TRBD1 as D (6 bases). The CDR3 has 13 amino acids. The germline gives CDR1 GTSNPN, CDR2 SVGIG (reference sequence). V was trimmed by 0 bases and J by 6 bases, leaving 12 bases between them. The CDR3 sequence is CAWSVTGPGEQYF. CDR3 nucleotides: TGTGCCTGGAGTGTAACAGGGCCGGGCGAGCAGTACTTC.

This chain joins TRBV30 and TRBJ2-5; D is unresolved. The CDR3 is 16 residues long. Looked up from germline, CDR1 is GTSNPN and CDR2 is SVGIG (reference sequence). The V end was cut by 4 bases, the J end by 2 bases, with 20 bases between. CDR3: CAWTPLDRTWQETQYF. The CDR3 DNA is TGTGCCTGGACCCCTTTGGACCGAACTTGGCAAGAGACCCAGTACTTC. The full variable domain, its missing parts supplied by reference TRBV30 and TRBJ2-5, is SQTIHQWPATLVQPVGSPLSLECTVEGTSNPNLYWYRQAAGRGLQLLFYSVGIGQISSEVPQNLSASRPQDRQFILSSKKLLLSDSGFYLCAWTPLDRTWQETQYFGPGTRLLVL.

This clone was seen only once. The chain is built from TRBV30 and TRBJ2-7; D unresolved. The germline V and J ends were trimmed by 0 bases and 0 bases, with 9 bases remaining between them. CDR1 and CDR2 (germline): GTSNPN, SVGIG (reference sequence). The CDR3 loop spans 14 amino acids. CDR3 in amino acids: CAWSVRYDSYEQYF. CDR3 coding DNA: TGTGCCTGGAGTGTACGGTACGACTCCTACGAGCAGTACTTC.

The rearrangement uses TRBV29-1 and TRBJ2-3; 7 bases are a match to TRBD1. Trimming removed 4 bases from V and 2 bases from J; junction bases left unmatched: 3. The CDR3 loop spans 13 amino acids. Per germline, CDR1 SQVTM and CDR2 ANQGSEA. CDR3 bases: TGCAGCGTTGGGACAGGCAACACAGATACGCAGTATTTT. Amino acids: CSVGTGNTDTQYF.

The rearrangement uses TRBV19 and TRBJ1-4, with a tentative D call TRBD1 (5 bases). The CDR3 totals 16 residues. Germline V CDR1 and CDR2: LNHDA, SQIVND (reference sequence). V lost 2 bases and J lost 8, with 18 bases in between. In nucleotides, the CDR3 is TGTGCCAGTAGTATACAATCGGGACGGGGCCAGGAAAAACTGTTTTTT. Protein product: CASSIQSGRGQEKLFF.

The gene calls are TRBV29-1 and TRBJ2-5, with TRBD1 identical over 10 bases. Germline CDR1 and CDR2: SQVTM and ANQGSEA. V trimming: 7 bases; J trimming: 5 bases; junction bases outside the gene matches: 7. The length of the CDR3 is 13 residues. The CDR3 protein is CSGGDRGEETQYF. CDR3 DNA: TGCAGCGGCGGGGACAGGGGAGAGGAGACCCAGTACTTC.